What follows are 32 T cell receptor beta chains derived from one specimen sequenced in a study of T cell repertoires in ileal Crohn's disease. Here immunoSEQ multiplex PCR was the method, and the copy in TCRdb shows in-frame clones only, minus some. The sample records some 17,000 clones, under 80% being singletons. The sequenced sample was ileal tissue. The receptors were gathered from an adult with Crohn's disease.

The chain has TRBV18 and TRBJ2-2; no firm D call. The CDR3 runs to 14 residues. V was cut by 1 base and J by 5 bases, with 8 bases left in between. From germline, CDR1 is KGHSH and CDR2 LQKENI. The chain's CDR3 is CASSPLVITGELFF. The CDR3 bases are TGTGCCAGCTCACCACTCGTTATAACCGGGGAGCTGTTTTTT.

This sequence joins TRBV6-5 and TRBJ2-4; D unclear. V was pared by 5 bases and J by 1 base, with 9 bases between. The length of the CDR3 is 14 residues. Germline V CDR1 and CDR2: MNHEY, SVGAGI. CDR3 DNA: TGTGCCAGCAGTAAAGTCGGGGCCAAAAACATTCAGTACTTC. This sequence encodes CASSKVGAKNIQYF.

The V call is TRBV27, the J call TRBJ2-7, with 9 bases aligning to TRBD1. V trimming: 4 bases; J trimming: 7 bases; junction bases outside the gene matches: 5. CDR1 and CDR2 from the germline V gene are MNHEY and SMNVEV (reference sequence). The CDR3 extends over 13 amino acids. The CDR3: CASSYTGGGEQYF. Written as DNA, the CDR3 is TGTGCCAGCAGTTATACAGGGGGCGGGGAGCAGTACTTC.

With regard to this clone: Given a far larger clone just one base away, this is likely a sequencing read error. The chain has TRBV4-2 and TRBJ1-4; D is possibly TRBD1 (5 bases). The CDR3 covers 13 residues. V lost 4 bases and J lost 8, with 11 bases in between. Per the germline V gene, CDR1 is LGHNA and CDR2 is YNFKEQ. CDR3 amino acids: CASSRSGEEKLFF. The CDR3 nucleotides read TGTGCCAGCAGCCGATCGGGGGAGGAAAAACTGTTTTTT.

CDR3 nucleotides: TGTGCCAGCAGACAGGGTGGTTATGGCTACACCTTC. Protein: CASRQGGYGYTF. The chain combines TRBV6-5 with TRBJ1-2; weak D call: TRBD1 (6 bases). The CDR3 covers 12 residues. With 6 bases removed from V and 5 bases from J, the gap between germline ends came to 10 bases. CDR1 MNHEY and CDR2 SVGAGI come from the germline V gene.

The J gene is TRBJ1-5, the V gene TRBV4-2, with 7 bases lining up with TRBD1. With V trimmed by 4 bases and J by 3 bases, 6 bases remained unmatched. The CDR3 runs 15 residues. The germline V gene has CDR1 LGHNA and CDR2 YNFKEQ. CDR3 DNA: TGTGCCAGCAGCCTCGACGGGACAGACAATCAGCCCCAGCATTTT. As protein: CASSLDGTDNQPQHF.

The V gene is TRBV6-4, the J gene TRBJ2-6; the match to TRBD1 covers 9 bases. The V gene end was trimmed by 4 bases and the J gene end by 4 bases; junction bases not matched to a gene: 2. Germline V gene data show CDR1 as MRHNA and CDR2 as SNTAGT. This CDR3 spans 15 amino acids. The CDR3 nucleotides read TGTGCCAGCAGTGCCGGGACAGGGGGGGCCAACGTCCTGACTTTC. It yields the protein CASSAGTGGANVLTF.

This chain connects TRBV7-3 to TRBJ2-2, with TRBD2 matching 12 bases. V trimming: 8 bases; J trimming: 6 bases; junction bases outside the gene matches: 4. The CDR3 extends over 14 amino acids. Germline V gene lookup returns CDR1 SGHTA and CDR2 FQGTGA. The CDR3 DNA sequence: TGTGCCAGCTATCTAGCGGGAGGGGCCGGGGAGCTGTTTTTT. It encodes CASYLAGGAGELFF.

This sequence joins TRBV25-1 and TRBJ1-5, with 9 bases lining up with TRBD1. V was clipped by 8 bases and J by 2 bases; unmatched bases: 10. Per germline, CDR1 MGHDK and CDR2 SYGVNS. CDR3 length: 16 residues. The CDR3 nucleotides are TGTGCCAGCTCCGGGACAGGGATAGGGGGCAATCAGCCCCAGCATTTT. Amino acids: CASSGTGIGGNQPQHF.

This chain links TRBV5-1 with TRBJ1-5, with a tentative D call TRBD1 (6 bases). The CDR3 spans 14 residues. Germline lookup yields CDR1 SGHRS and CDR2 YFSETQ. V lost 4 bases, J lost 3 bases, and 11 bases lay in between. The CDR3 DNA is TGCGCCAGCAGCGAGGACAGCGTCAATCAGCCCCAGCATTTT. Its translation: CASSEDSVNQPQHF.

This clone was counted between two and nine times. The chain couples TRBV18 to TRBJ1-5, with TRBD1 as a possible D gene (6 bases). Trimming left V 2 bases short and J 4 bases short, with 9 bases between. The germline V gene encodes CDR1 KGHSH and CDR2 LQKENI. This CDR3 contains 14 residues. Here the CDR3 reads CASSPGGDNQPQHF. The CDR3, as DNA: TGTGCCAGCTCACCAGGGGGCGATAATCAGCCCCAGCATTTT.

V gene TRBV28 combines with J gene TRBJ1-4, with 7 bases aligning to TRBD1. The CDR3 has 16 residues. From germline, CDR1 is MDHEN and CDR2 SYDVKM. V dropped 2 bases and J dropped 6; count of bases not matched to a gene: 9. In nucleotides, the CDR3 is TGTGCCAGCAGTTTAGAGAGGGGGCGCTACGATGAAAAACTGTTTTTT. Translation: CASSLERGRYDEKLFF.

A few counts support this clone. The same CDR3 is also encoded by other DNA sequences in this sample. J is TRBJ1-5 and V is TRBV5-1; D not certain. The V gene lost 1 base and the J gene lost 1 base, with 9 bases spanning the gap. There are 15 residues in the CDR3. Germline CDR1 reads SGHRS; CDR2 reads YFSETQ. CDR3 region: CASSLRSGSNQPQHF. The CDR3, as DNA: TGCGCCAGCAGCTTGCGGTCAGGAAGCAATCAGCCCCAGCATTTT.

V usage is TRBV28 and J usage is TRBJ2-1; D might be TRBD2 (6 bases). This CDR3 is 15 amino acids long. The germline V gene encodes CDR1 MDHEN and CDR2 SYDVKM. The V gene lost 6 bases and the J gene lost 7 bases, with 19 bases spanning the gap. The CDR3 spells CASRPDRSGGNEQFF. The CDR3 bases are TGTGCCAGCAGACCTGACCGGTCTGGGGGGAATGAGCAGTTCTTC.

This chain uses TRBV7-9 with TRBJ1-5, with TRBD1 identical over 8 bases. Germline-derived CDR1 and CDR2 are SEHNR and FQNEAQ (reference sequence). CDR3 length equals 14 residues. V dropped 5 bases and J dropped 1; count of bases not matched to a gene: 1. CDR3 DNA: TGTGCCAGCAGCCGGACAGGGAGCAATCAGCCCCAGCATTTT. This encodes CASSRTGSNQPQHF.

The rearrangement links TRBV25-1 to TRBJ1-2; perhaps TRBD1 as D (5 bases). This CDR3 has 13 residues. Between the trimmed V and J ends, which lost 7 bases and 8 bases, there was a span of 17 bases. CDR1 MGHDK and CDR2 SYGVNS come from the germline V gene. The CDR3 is CASTSSGLRGYTF. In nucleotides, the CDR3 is TGTGCCAGCACCTCGTCAGGGCTGCGGGGCTACACCTTC.

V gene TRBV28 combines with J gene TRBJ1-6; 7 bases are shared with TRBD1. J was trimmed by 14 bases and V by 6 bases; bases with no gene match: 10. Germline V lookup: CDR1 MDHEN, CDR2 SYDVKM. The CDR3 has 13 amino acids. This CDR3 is CASRPDRPSALHF. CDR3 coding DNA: TGTGCCAGCAGACCGGACAGGCCCTCGGCCCTCCACTTT. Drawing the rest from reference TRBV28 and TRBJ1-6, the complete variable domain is DVKVTQSSRYLVKRTGEKVFLECVQDMDHENMFWYRQDPGLGLRLIYFSYDVKMKEKGDIPEGYSVSREKKERFSLILESASTNQTSMYLCASRPDRPSALHFGNGTRLTVT.

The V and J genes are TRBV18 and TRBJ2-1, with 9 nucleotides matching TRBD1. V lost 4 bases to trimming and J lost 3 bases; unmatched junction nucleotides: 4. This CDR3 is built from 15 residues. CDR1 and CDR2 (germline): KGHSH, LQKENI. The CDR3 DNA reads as TGTGCCAGCTCACGGGGACAGGGTAGCTACAATGAGCAGTTCTTC. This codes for CASSRGQGSYNEQFF.

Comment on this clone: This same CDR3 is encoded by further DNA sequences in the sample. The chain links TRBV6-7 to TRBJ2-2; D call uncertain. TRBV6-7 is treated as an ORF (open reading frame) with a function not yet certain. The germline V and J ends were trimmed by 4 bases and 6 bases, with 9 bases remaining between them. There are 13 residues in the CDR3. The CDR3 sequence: CASSSRGSGELFF. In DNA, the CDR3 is TGTGCCAGCAGTTCTAGAGGTTCCGGGGAGCTGTTTTTT.

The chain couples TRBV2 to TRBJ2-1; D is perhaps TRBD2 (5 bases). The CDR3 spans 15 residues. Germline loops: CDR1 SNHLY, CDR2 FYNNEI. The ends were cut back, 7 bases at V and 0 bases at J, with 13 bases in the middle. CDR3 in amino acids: CASTGNPSSYNEQFF. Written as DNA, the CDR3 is TGTGCCAGCACGGGAAACCCGAGCTCCTACAATGAGCAGTTCTTC.

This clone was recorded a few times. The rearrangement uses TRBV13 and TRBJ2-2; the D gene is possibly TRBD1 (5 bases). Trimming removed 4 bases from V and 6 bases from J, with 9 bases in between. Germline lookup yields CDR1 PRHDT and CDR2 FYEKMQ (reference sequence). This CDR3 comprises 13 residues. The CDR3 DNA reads TGTGCCAGCAGCTCCTACAGGTCCGGGGAGCTGTTTTTT. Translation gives CASSSYRSGELFF.

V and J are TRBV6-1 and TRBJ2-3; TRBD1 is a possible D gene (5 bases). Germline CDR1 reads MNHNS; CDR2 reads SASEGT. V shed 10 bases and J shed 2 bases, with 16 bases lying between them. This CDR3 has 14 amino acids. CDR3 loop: CATQGFSDTDTQYF. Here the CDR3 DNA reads TGTGCCACGCAGGGATTTTCAGACACAGATACGCAGTATTTT.

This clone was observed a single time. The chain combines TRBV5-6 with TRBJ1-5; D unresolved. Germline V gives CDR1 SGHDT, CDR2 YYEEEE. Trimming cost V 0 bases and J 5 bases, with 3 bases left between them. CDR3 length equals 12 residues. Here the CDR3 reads CASSLVDQPQHF. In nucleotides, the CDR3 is TGTGCCAGCAGCTTGGTAGATCAGCCCCAGCATTTT.

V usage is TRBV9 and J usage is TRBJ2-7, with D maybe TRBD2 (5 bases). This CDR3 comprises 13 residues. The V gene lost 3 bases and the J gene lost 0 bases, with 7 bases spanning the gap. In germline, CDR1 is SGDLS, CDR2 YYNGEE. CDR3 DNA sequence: TGTGCCAGCAGCGACGGGGTCTCCTACGAGCAGTACTTC. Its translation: CASSDGVSYEQYF.

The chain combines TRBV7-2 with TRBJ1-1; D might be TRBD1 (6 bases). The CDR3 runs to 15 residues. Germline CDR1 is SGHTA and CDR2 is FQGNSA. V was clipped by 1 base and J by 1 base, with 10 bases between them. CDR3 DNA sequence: TGTGCCAGCAGCTTAGAACAGGGTAGGAACACTGAAGCTTTCTTT. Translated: CASSLEQGRNTEAFF.

CDR3 in amino acids: CASREGGGHQETQYF. DNA of the CDR3: TGTGCCAGCAGGGAAGGGGGGGGCCACCAAGAGACCCAGTACTTC. The chain recombines TRBV11-3 with TRBJ2-5; TRBD2 is a possible D gene (7 bases). CDR1 SGHNT and CDR2 YENEEA come from the germline V gene. The CDR3 contains 15 residues. V lost 6 bases and J lost 0, with 14 bases in between.

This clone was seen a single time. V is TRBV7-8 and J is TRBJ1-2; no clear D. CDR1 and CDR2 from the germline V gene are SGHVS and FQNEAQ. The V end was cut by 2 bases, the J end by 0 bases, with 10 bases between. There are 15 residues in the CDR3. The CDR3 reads CASSLYEYSNYGYTF. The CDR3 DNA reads TGTGCCAGCAGCTTATACGAGTACTCTAACTATGGCTACACCTTC.

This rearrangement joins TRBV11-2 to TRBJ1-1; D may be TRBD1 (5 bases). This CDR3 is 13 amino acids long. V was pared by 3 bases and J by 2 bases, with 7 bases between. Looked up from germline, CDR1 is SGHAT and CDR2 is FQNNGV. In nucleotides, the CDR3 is TGTGCCAGCAGCTTGACAGCCAACACTGAAGCTTTCTTT. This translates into CASSLTANTEAFF.

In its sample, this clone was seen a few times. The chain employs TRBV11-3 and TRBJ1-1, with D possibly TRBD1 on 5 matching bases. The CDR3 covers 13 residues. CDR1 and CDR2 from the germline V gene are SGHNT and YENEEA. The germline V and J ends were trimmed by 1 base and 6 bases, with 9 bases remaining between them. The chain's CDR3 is CASSLVGGAEAFF. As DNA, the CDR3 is TGTGCCAGCAGCTTAGTGGGGGGGGCTGAAGCTTTCTTT.

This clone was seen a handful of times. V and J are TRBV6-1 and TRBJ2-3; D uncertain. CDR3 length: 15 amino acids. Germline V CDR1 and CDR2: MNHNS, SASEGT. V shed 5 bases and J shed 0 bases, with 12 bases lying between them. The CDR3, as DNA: TGTGCCAGCAGTTTCGACTCTACTAGCACAGATACGCAGTATTTT. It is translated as CASSFDSTSTDTQYF.

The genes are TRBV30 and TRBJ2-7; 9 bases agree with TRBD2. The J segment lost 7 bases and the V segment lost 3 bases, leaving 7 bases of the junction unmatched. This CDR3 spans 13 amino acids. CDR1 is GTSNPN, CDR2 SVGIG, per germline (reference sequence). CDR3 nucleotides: TGTGCCTGGAGGATAGCGGGAGCTATGGAGCAGTACTTC. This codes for CAWRIAGAMEQYF. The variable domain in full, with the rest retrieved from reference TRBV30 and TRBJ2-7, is SQTIHQWPATLVQPVGSPLSLECTVEGTSNPNLYWYRQAAGRGLQLLFYSVGIGQISSEVPQNLSASRPQDRQFILSSKKLLLSDSGFYLCAWRIAGAMEQYFGPGTRLTVT.

CDR3 sequence (DNA): TGTGCCAGTGTCACAGGGGGCAAGTCCGGGGAGCTGTTTTTT. It encodes CASVTGGKSGELFF. The chain joins TRBV28 to TRBJ2-2; 9 bases line up with TRBD1. Germline values: CDR1 MDHEN, CDR2 SYDVKM. CDR3 length equals 14 residues. V dropped 9 bases and J dropped 6; count of bases not matched to a gene: 8.